This TCR beta chain originates from a study of CD8+ T cells in alopecia areata. General study findings and limits: Especially in alopecia totalis/universalis, lesional scalp showed greater clonality than normal scalp did. Besides other cells, scalp samples also yield sequences of resident alphabeta T cells from normal skin.

A few counts support this clone. As yet, its antigen is unknown. Extraction and reverse transcription of RNA yielded cDNA as the sequencing template. The repertoire was sequenced with immunoSEQ multiplex PCR; TCRdb's copy has only in-frame clones and lacks some. The top ten hold approximately 4.9% of the sample, which has around 190,000 clones, 56% seen once. The germline V gene has CDR1 MNHEY and CDR2 SMNVEV (reference sequence). The length of the CDR3 is 14 residues. V was shortened by 3 bases and J by 5 bases, with 10 bases between the two germline ends. The receptor's source is a human donor in good health. Sequenced sample: CD8+ T cells sorted from blood. The chain has TRBV27 and TRBJ2-2; no definite D call. The DNA for the CDR3 is TGTGCCAGCAGTTTTATGATGGGGACCGGGGAGCTGTTTTTT. This gives the protein CASSFMMGTGELFF.